This is a list of T cell receptor beta chains from one sample in a study of blood T cell repertoires in COVID-19. Produced via immunoSEQ multiplex PCR; TCRdb's table is partial and in-frame only. The table has about 110,000 clones, roughly 80% seen once. Sequencing was performed on peripheral blood. Source of these receptors: a man aged 50-59 years with acute or convalescent COVID-19. Both conserved end residues are part of each CDR3. D genes are given only for firm matches. Only some rows state a clone size, as once, few, many or a class for expanded clones.

d_gene	v_gene	abundance	j_gene	len	CDR3nt	CDR3aa
-	TRBV3-1/TRBV3-2	-	TRBJ2-5	14	TGTGCCAGCAGCCAAGAGGGGGGGCGAGAGACCCAGTACTTC	CASSQEGGRETQYF
-	TRBV6-6	-	TRBJ2-7	13	TGTGCCAGCAGTGATACTCTCTCCTACGAGCAGTACTTC	CASSDTLSYEQYF
-	TRBV6-1	-	TRBJ1-1	14	TGTGCCAGCAGTGAACTCTTGGGGGGAACTGAAGCTTTCTTT	CASSELLGGTEAFF
TRBD1	TRBV28	many	TRBJ1-2	14	TGTGCCAGCAGTTTGCCGACAGGGCGAGGTGGCTACACCTTC	CASSLPTGRGGYTF
-	TRBV5-1	-	TRBJ1-1	13	TGCGCCAGCAGCGCATCAGGGAACACTGAAGCTTTCTTT	CASSASGNTEAFF
-	TRBV18	-	TRBJ2-6	14	TGTGCCAGCTCACTGGAGACGAGGAGCAACGTCCTGACTTTC	CASSLETRSNVLTF
-	TRBV6-6	-	TRBJ1-1	13	TGTGCCAGCAGATCCACAGGGAACACTGAAGCTTTCTTT	CASRSTGNTEAFF
TRBD1	TRBV5-1	-	TRBJ1-2	14	TGCGCCAGCAGACTTGACAGGGATCGTAAAGAGTACACCTTC	CASRLDRDRKEYTF
TRBD1	TRBV10-2	-	TRBJ1-6	14	TGCGCCAGCAGGACAGGGGGCCATAATTCACCCCTCCACTTT	CASRTGGHNSPLHF
TRBD1	TRBV19	once	TRBJ1-1	13	TGTGCCAGTACTCCGGGACAGCCTATTGAAGCTTTCTTT	CASTPGQPIEAFF
TRBD1	TRBV7-9	-	TRBJ1-4	12	TGTGCCAGCAGCCCCGGGACAGCGAAACTGTTTTTT	CASSPGTAKLFF
-	TRBV21-1	-	TRBJ1-4	13	TGTGCCAGCAGCAAGAGGGGGCGTGAAAAACTGTTTTTT	CASSKRGREKLFF
-	TRBV7-9	-	TRBJ1-2	12	TGTGCCAGCAGCTCCCCCAGCTATGGCTACACCTTC	CASSSPSYGYTF
-	TRBV5-8	-	TRBJ1-1	15	TGTGCCAGCAGCTATGAACGGGTAGGGGGCACTGAAGCTTTCTTT	CASSYERVGGTEAFF
-	TRBV18	once	TRBJ1-1	13	TGTGCCAGCTCACCTCTAGGCAACACTGAAGCTTTCTTT	CASSPLGNTEAFF
TRBD2	TRBV7-3	-	TRBJ2-3	18	TGTGCCAGCAGCTTAACGGGCCTAGCGGGGGGGTTCACAGATACGCAGTATTTT	CASSLTGLAGGFTDTQYF
-	TRBV28	-	TRBJ2-3	14	TGTGCCAGCAGCCCTGGAGGTACTGAAGATACGCAGTATTTT	CASSPGGTEDTQYF
TRBD1	TRBV11-2	-	TRBJ1-1	14	TGTGCCAGCAGCTTGGCAGGGGGGTCCACTGAAGCTTTCTTT	CASSLAGGSTEAFF
-	TRBV18	few	TRBJ1-2	16	TGTGCCAGCTCACCAAGGGAGTCCTCTGCCCCCTATGGCTACACCTTC	CASSPRESSAPYGYTF
TRBD1	TRBV9	-	TRBJ1-5	17	TGTGCCAGCAGCCTACTCACAGGGGCGCCTAGCAATCAGCCCCAGCATTTT	CASSLLTGAPSNQPQHF
TRBD1	TRBV3-1/TRBV3-2	-	TRBJ2-2	15	TGTGCCAGCAGCCCGGACAGGCCGAACACCGGGGAGCTGTTTTTT	CASSPDRPNTGELFF
TRBD2	TRBV20-1	-	TRBJ2-7	11	TGCAGTGCCGGGGGGGGCTACGAGCAGTACTTC	CSAGGGYEQYF
-	TRBV28	-	TRBJ1-2	13	TGTGCCAGCAGTTTCCCCGGTCCGTATGGCTACACCTTC	CASSFPGPYGYTF
-	TRBV9	-	TRBJ1-1	13	TGTGCCAGCACCGTCCTCTACAACACTGAAGCTTTCTTT	CASTVLYNTEAFF
-	TRBV6-4	-	TRBJ1-2	13	TGTGCCAGCAGCCCGGACAGTTCGGGAGGCTACACCTTC	CASSPDSSGGYTF
-	TRBV4-2	-	TRBJ1-2	15	TGTGCCAGCAGCCAAGCGTTTGTACAGGGATATGGCTACACCTTC	CASSQAFVQGYGYTF
-	TRBV3-1/TRBV3-2	-	TRBJ1-5	14	TGTGCCAGCAGCCAACGACACGAGAATCAGCCCCAGCATTTT	CASSQRHENQPQHF
-	TRBV11-2	-	TRBJ1-2	15	TGTGCCAGCAGCTTAGTTAGTAGTTGGAACTATGGCTACACCTTC	CASSLVSSWNYGYTF
TRBD1	TRBV29-1	-	TRBJ2-1	16	TGCAGCGTTTACGGGATGGACAGGGGGGTGAACAATGAGCAGTTCTTC	CSVYGMDRGVNNEQFF
TRBD1	TRBV14	-	TRBJ1-2	15	TGTGCCAGCAGCCAACCGGGACAGGGGCAGGGAGGCTACACCTTC	CASSQPGQGQGGYTF
TRBD1	TRBV5-8	-	TRBJ2-3	15	TGTGCCAGCAGGGCCGGGACAGGGCCCGCAGATACGCAGTATTTT	CASRAGTGPADTQYF
-	TRBV11-1	-	TRBJ1-1	15	TGTGCCATCGCCAAGACTCAGAACGTTCATGCTGAAGCTTTCTTT	CAIAKTQNVHAEAFF
-	TRBV11-1	-	TRBJ2-1	13	TGTGCCAGCAGCTTATTGACAGCCGATGAGCAGTTCTTC	CASSLLTADEQFF
TRBD1	TRBV9	-	TRBJ1-1	14	TGTGCCAGCAGCGTGGGACAGGGGAACACTGAAGCTTTCTTT	CASSVGQGNTEAFF
-	TRBV5-6	-	TRBJ2-5	13	TGTGCCAGCAGCCCGATGGGGCCAGAGACCCAGTACTTC	CASSPMGPETQYF
-	TRBV4-1	-	TRBJ2-5	14	TGCGCCAGCAGCCATTCGCAGGGACAAGAGACCCAGTACTTC	CASSHSQGQETQYF
-	TRBV4-1	-	TRBJ1-5	14	TGCGCCAGCAGCCAAGCAGAGGGCAATCAGCCCCAGCATTTT	CASSQAEGNQPQHF
-	TRBV6-4	-	TRBJ1-6	15	TGTGCCAGCAGTGACTCGAGGAGGGGAGGTCCACCCCTCCACTTT	CASSDSRRGGPPLHF
-	TRBV11-2	-	TRBJ1-3	14	TGTGCCAGCAGCTTAAGCATCTCTGGAAACACCATATATTTT	CASSLSISGNTIYF
-	TRBV4-2	-	TRBJ1-4	17	TGTGCCAGCAGCCAAGAAGTGATGAGGGCGGGTAATGAAAAACTGTTTTTT	CASSQEVMRAGNEKLFF
TRBD1	TRBV9	-	TRBJ2-1	15	TGTGCCAGCAGCCCGAGGGGGACAGGGAGGAATGAGCAGTTCTTC	CASSPRGTGRNEQFF
TRBD1	TRBV10-3	-	TRBJ1-1	15	TGTGCCATCAGAGCTAAACAGGGGGCCTTTACTGAAGCTTTCTTT	CAIRAKQGAFTEAFF
-	TRBV7-8	-	TRBJ2-3	15	TGTGCCAGCAGCGGCCTTGCAGTTAGCACAGATACGCAGTATTTT	CASSGLAVSTDTQYF
-	TRBV7-3	-	TRBJ1-1	14	TGTGCCAGCAGCCCGACGCAGGGAGGAACTGAAGCTTTCTTT	CASSPTQGGTEAFF
TRBD1	TRBV7-9	many	TRBJ1-5	15	TGTGCCAGCAGCTTAGCGGGACAGGGGTTTCAGCCCCAGCATTTT	CASSLAGQGFQPQHF
-	TRBV15	-	TRBJ2-4	12	TGTGCCACCAGCAGAGATGGGGCCCTTCAGTACTTC	CATSRDGALQYF
-	TRBV4-2	once	TRBJ1-4	15	TGTGCCAGCAGCCAAGAGAATGCGGTCGGGGAAAAACTGTTTTTT	CASSQENAVGEKLFF
TRBD1	TRBV28	-	TRBJ1-6	16	TGTGCCAGCAGTTTGACAGGGGGCCGAAGGAATTCACCCCTCCACTTT	CASSLTGGRRNSPLHF
TRBD1	TRBV25-1	-	TRBJ2-1	14	TGTGCCAGCACCTCGGACAGGGCGAGGAATGAGCAGTTCTTC	CASTSDRARNEQFF
TRBD1	TRBV10-3	few	TRBJ2-3	16	TGTGCCATCAGTGACTCTTTACAGGGGGCTTCAGATACGCAGTATTTT	CAISDSLQGASDTQYF
TRBD1	TRBV19	-	TRBJ1-2	16	TGTGCCAGTAGCCCGGGATCGACAGGGGGGGAATATGGCTACACCTTC	CASSPGSTGGEYGYTF
TRBD1	TRBV19	-	TRBJ2-6	17	TGTGCCAGTAGTCTGGGACAGGGGGCCTCTGGGGCCAACGTCCTGACTTTC	CASSLGQGASGANVLTF
TRBD1	TRBV27	-	TRBJ2-1	16	TGTGCCAGCAGTCCCTGGACAGGGATATCCTACAATGAGCAGTTCTTC	CASSPWTGISYNEQFF
TRBD1	TRBV5-1	-	TRBJ2-5	15	TGCGCCAGCAGCTCCGGGACAGGGACTGGAGAGACCCAGTACTTC	CASSSGTGTGETQYF
TRBD1	TRBV6-5	-	TRBJ2-3	13	TGTGCCGGCAGGACAGGGGGCAGGGATACGCAGTATTTT	CAGRTGGRDTQYF
-	TRBV28	-	TRBJ1-5	12	TGTGCCAGCACCTTTAGCCCTGGGCCCCAGCATTTT	CASTFSPGPQHF
TRBD1	TRBV5-4	-	TRBJ2-3	18	TGTGCCAGCAGCTTGGACGTCGAGACAGGGGGACGGGGAGATACGCAGTATTTT	CASSLDVETGGRGDTQYF
-	TRBV12-3/TRBV12-4	-	TRBJ1-5	12	TGTGCCAGTCAGGGGAGAGGGCAGCCCCAGCATTTT	CASQGRGQPQHF